Here is one T cell receptor beta chain with its context. Its target is unknown. These data are taken from a study of OX40 agonist ivuxolimab in advanced cancers. Study-level background: Three patients responded partially, comprising one with hepatocellular carcinoma and two with cutaneous melanoma. Whole-study findings and limits: On average, CD8+ T cells showed a greater number of expanded clones than CD4+.

The protocol was immunoSEQ multiplex PCR, while the TCRdb copy is restricted to in-frame clones and leaves out a portion. The sample lists approximately 46,000 clones, approximately 80% occurring once. The CDR3 totals 15 residues. Unmatched junction bases numbered 4, after V lost 0 bases and J lost 4 bases. CDR1 SEHNR and CDR2 FQNEAQ come from the germline V gene (reference sequence). This TCR came from an adult with an advanced solid tumor such as melanoma, head and neck, liver or kidney cancer. The chain combines TRBV7-9 with TRBJ2-3; 7 positions agree with TRBD2. Sequencing used CD4+ or CD8+ T cells sorted from blood, obtained in a trial of the OX40 agonist ivuxolimab. The DNA for the CDR3 is TGTGCCAGCAGCTTAGCAGCGGGGAGCGCAGATACGCAGTATTTT. Encoded protein: CASSLAAGSADTQYF. Full variable domain (rest looked up from reference TRBV7-9 and TRBJ2-3): DTGVSQNPRHKITKRGQNVTFRCDPISEHNRLYWYRQTLGQGPEFLTYFQNEAQLEKSRLLSDRFSAERPKGSFSTLEIQRTEQGDSAMYLCASSLAAGSADTQYFGPGTRLTVL.